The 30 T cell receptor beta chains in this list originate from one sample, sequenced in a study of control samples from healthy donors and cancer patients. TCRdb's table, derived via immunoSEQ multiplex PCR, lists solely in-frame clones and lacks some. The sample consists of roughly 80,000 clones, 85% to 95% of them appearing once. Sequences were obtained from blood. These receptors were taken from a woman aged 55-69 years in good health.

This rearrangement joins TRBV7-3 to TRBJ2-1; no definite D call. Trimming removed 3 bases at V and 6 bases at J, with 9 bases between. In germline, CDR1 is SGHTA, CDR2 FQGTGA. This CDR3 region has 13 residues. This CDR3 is CASSFQPSNEQFF. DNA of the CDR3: TGTGCCAGCAGCTTCCAGCCTTCCAATGAGCAGTTCTTC.

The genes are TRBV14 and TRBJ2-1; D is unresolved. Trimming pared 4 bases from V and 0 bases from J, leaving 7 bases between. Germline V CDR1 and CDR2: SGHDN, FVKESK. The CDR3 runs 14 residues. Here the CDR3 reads CASSLASSYNEQFF. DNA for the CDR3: TGTGCCAGCAGCCTCGCTAGCTCCTACAATGAGCAGTTCTTC.

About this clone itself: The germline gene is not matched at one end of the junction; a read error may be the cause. In DNA form, the CDR3 reads TGTGCCAGCAGCCCTCCTCGGGGGGAGCGGGGGGACGAGCAATACTTC. Its protein product is CASSPPRGERGDEQYF. This chain joins TRBV6-2 or TRBV6-3 and TRBJ2-7; 9 bases map to TRBD2. The germline V gene has CDR1 MNHEY and CDR2 SVGEGT. The CDR3 is made up of 16 amino acids.

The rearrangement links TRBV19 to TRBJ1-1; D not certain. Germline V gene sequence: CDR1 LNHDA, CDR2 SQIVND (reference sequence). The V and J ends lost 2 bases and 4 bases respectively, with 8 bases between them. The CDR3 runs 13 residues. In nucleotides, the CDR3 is TGTGCCAGTAGTATAACGGAGCGCACTGAAGCTTTCTTT. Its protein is CASSITERTEAFF.

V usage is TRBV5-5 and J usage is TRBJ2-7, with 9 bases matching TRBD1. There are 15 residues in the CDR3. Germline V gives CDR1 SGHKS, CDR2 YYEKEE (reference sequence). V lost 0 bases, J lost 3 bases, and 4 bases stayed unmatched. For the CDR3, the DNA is TGTGCCAGCAGCTTGGACCGGGACAGGGTCTACGAGCAGTACTTC. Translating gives CASSLDRDRVYEQYF.

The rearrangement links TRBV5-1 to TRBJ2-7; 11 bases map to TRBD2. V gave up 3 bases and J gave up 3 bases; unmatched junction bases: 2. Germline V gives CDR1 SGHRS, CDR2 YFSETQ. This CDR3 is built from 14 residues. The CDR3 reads CASSYGLAGYEQYF. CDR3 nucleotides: TGCGCCAGCAGCTACGGACTAGCGGGCTACGAGCAGTACTTC.

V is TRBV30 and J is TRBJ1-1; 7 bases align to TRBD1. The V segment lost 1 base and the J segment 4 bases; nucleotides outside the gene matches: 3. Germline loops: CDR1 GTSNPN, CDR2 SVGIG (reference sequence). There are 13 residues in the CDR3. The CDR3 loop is CAWSARQGTEAFF. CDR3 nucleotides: TGTGCCTGGAGTGCCAGACAGGGCACTGAAGCTTTCTTT.

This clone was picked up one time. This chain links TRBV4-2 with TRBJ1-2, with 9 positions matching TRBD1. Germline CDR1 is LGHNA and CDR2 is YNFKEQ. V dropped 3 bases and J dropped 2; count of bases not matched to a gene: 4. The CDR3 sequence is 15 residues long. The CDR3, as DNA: TGTGCCAGCAGCCAGGAAGGACAGGGGAACTATGGCTACACCTTC. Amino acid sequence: CASSQEGQGNYGYTF.

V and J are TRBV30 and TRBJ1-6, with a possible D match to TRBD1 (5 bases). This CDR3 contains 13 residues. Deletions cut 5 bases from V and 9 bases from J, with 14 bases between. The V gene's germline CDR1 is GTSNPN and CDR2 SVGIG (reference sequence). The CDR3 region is CAWGDSSGSPLHF. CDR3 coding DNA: TGTGCCTGGGGAGACAGCAGCGGTTCACCCCTCCACTTT.

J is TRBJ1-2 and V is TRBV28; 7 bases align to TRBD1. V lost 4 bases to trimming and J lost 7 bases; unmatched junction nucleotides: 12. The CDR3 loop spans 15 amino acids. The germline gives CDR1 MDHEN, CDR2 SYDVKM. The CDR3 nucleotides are TGTGCCAGCAGTTCCGGACAGGCGCCACACGGTGGCTACACCTTC. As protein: CASSSGQAPHGGYTF.

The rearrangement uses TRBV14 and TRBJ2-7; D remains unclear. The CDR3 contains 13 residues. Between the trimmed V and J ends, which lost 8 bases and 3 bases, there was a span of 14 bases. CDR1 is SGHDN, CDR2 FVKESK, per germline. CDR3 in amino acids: CASQLPGRYEQYF. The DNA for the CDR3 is TGTGCCAGCCAACTCCCCGGACGCTACGAGCAGTACTTC. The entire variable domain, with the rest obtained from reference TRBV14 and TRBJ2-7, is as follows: EAGVTQFPSHSVIEKGQTVTLRCDPISGHDNLYWYRRVMGKEIKFLLHFVKESKQDESGMPNNRFLAERTGGTYSTLKVQPAELEDSGVYFCASQLPGRYEQYFGPGTRLTVT.

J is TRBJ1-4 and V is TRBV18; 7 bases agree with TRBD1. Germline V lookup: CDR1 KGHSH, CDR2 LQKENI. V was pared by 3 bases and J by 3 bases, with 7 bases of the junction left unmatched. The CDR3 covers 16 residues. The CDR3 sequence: CASSPTTGVANEKLFF. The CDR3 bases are TGTGCCAGCTCACCGACTACAGGGGTGGCTAATGAAAAACTGTTTTTT.

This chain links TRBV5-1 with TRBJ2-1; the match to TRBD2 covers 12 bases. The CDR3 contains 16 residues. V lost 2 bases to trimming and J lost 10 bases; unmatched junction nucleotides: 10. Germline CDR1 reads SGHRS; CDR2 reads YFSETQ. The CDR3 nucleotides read TGCGCCAGCAGCTTCGTCCTAGCGGGAGGGCCCATAGAGCAGTTCTTC. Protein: CASSFVLAGGPIEQFF.

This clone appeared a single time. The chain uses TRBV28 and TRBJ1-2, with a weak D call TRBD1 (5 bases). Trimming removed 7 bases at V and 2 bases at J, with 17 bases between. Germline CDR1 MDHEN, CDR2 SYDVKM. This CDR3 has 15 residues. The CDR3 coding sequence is TGTGCCAGCACCTCTCTGGAGGGGCGGAACTATGGCTACACCTTC. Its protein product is CASTSLEGRNYGYTF.

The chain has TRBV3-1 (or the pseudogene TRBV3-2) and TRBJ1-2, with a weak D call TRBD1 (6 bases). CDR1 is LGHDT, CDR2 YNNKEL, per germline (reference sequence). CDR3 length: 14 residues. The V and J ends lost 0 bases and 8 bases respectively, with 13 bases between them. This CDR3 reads CASSQEGGWGGYTF. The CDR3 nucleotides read TGTGCCAGCAGCCAAGAAGGGGGGTGGGGAGGCTACACCTTC.

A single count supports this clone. For the CDR3, the DNA is TGTGCCAGCAGCCAAGGCCCGGACACGCAGTATTTT. Its protein product is CASSQGPDTQYF. The rearrangement uses TRBV3-1 (or the pseudogene TRBV3-2) and TRBJ2-3; D is unclear. Germline V CDR1 and CDR2: LGHDT, YNNKEL (reference sequence). The germline V and J ends were trimmed by 1 base and 9 bases, with 8 bases remaining between them. The CDR3 consists of 12 residues.

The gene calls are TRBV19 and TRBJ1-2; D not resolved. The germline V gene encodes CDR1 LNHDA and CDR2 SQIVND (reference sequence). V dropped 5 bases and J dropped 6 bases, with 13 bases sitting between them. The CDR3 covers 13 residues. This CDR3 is CASSLSGQNGYTF. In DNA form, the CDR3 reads TGTGCCAGTAGTTTATCTGGCCAGAATGGCTACACCTTC.

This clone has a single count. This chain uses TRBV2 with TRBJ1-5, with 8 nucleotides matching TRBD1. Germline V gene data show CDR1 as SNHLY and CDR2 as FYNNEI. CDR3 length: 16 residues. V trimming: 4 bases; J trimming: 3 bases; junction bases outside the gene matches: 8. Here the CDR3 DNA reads TGTGCCAGCAGTGCCCATACAGGGGGTATCAATCAGCCCCAGCATTTT. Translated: CASSAHTGGINQPQHF.

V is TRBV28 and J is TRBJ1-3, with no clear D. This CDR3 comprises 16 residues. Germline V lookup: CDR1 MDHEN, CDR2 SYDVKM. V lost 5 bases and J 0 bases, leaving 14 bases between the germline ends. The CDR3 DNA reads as TGTGCCAGCAGTCCACTAGGGAGTTCCTCTGGAAACACCATATATTTT. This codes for CASSPLGSSSGNTIYF.

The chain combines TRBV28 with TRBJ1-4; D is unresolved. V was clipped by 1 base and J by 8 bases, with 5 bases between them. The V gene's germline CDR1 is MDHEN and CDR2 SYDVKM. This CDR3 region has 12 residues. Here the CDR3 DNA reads TGTGCCAGCAGTTTATCAACAGAAAAACTGTTTTTT. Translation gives CASSLSTEKLFF.

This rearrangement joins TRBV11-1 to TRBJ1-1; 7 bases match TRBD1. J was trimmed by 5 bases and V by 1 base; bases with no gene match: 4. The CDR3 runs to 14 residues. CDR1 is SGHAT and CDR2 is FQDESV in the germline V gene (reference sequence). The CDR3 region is CASSLEGARTEAFF. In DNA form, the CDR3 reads TGTGCCAGCAGCTTAGAGGGGGCGAGGACTGAAGCTTTCTTT.

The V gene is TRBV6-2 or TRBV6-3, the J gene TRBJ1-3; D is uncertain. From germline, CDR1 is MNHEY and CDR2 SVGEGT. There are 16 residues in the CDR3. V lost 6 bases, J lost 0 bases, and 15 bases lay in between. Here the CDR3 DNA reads TGTGCCAGCAGCCCTAGGAGGAGGAGCTCTGGAAACACCATATATTTT. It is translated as CASSPRRRSSGNTIYF.

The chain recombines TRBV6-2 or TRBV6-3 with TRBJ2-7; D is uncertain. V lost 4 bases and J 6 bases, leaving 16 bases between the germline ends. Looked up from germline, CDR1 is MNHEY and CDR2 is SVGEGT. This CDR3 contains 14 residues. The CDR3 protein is CASSLGLRILEQYF. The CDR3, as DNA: TGTGCCAGCAGTTTAGGTCTAAGGATTCTCGAGCAGTACTTC.

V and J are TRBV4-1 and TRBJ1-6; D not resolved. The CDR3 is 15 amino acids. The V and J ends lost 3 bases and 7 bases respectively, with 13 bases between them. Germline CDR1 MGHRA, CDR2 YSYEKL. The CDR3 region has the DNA TGCGCCAGCAGCCAGCGGCAGTTAGGGAATTCACCCCTCCACTTT. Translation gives CASSQRQLGNSPLHF.

The CDR3 DNA sequence: TGTGCCAGCAGCCAAGGACAGGGGAGTAGTACTTTCTTT. Its translation is CASSQGQGSSTFF. The gene calls are TRBV3-1 (or the pseudogene TRBV3-2) and TRBJ1-1, with 8 bases lining up with TRBD1. This CDR3 contains 13 residues. Germline V gives CDR1 LGHDT, CDR2 YNNKEL (reference sequence). V gave up 1 base and J gave up 12 bases; unmatched junction bases: 7.

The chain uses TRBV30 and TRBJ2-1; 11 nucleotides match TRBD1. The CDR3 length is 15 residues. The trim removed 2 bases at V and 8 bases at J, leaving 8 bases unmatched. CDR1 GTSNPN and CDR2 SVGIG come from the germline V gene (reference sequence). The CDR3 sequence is CAWSPGQGALDEQFF. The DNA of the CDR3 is TGTGCCTGGAGTCCCGGACAGGGGGCTCTGGATGAGCAGTTCTTC.

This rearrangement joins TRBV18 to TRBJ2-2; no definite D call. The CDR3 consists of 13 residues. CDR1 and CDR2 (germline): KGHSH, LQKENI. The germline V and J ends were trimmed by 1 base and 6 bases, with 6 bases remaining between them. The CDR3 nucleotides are TGTGCCAGCTCACCACGAGTCTCCGGGGAGCTGTTTTTT. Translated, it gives CASSPRVSGELFF.

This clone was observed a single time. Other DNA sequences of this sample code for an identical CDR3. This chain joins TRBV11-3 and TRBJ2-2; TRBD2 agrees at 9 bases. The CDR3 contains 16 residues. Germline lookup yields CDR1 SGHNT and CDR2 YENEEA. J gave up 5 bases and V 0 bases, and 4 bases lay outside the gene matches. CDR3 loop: CASSLDGTSGTGELFF. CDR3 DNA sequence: TGTGCCAGCAGCTTAGATGGAACTAGCGGGACCGGGGAGCTGTTTTTT.

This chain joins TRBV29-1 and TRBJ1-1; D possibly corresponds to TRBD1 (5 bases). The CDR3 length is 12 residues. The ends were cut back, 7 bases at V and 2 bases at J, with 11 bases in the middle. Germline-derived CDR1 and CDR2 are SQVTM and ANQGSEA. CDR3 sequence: CSARDANTEAFF. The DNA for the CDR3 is TGCAGCGCCCGGGACGCTAACACTGAAGCTTTCTTT.

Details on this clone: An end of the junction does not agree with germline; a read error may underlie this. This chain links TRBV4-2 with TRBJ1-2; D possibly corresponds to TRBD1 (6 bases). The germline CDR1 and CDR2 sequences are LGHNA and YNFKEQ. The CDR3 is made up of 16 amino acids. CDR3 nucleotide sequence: TGTGCCAGCAGCCAACCTGGACAGTCCGCGGAAATCTTTTTTACTTTC. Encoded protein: CASSQPGQSAEIFFTF.